One sample yielded the 15 T cell receptor beta chains listed below, sequenced in a study of beta chain features in type 1 diabetes. The study's findings and limits: Type 1 diabetes patients showed a moderate but significant shortening of TCRB CDR3s in all four CD4+ subsets.

Sequenced material consisted of expressed TCRB transcripts (all of the isolated RNA was reverse transcribed). Assay used: immunoSEQ multiplex PCR; TCRdb lists only in-frame clones, some missing. The sample records a few hundred thousand clones, roughly 13% being singletons. No antigen has been identified for these receptors. What was sequenced was naive CD4+ T cells from blood. The receptors were gathered from a woman aged 18-29 years with type 1 diabetes.

The chain has TRBV18 and TRBJ2-7, with D tentatively TRBD2 (6 bases). The CDR3 has 13 amino acids. Germline CDR1 and CDR2: KGHSH and LQKENI. V was clipped by 6 bases and J by 0 bases, with 9 bases between them. CDR3 DNA: TGTGCCAGCTCTGCGACTAGCTCCTACGAGCAGTACTTC. It specifies CASSATSSYEQYF.

This clone showed up just a few times. The V gene is TRBV6-6, the J gene TRBJ2-2, with no clear D. Germline V gene lookup returns CDR1 MNHNY and CDR2 SVGAGI (reference sequence). The CDR3 length is 12 residues. The CDR3 DNA reads as TGTGCTACTCAACTCGGTAGCGGGGAGCTGTTTTTT. Translating it yields CATQLGSGELFF.

This clone has a handful of counts. The CDR3 nucleotides read TGCGCCAGCAGCCGAACCCTCCTGAGCCCCCGGGAGCAGTTCTTC. Translation: CASSRTLLSPREQFF. This chain joins TRBV4-3 and TRBJ2-1; D gene unclear. V was cut by 4 bases and J by 10 bases, with 20 bases left in between. CDR1 is LGHNA and CDR2 is YSLEER in the germline V gene. The CDR3 has 15 residues.

This chain links TRBV6-5 with TRBJ2-1; TRBD2 aligns across 14 bases. There are 15 residues in the CDR3. Germline-derived CDR1 and CDR2 are MNHEY and SVGAGI. V lost 2 bases to trimming and J lost 6 bases; unmatched junction nucleotides: 0. The CDR3 protein is CASSYGTSGSNEQFF. Here the CDR3 DNA reads TGTGCCAGCAGTTACGGGACTAGCGGGAGCAATGAGCAGTTCTTC.

The chain recombines TRBV18 with TRBJ2-5, with 7 nucleotides matching TRBD1. The germline V gene has CDR1 KGHSH and CDR2 LQKENI. V lost 2 bases, J lost 5 bases, and 8 bases stayed unmatched. The CDR3 totals 15 residues. The CDR3 nucleotides read TGTGCCAGCTCACCAAGGGGGCATACACTCGAGACCCAGTACTTC. Its translation: CASSPRGHTLETQYF.

This chain joins TRBV28 and TRBJ2-7, with 9 bases aligning to TRBD2. Trimming removed 2 bases from V and 3 bases from J; junction bases left unmatched: 8. The CDR3 is 16 residues long. Germline CDR1 MDHEN, CDR2 SYDVKM. The CDR3 is CASSLNGLAGSYEQYF. As DNA, the CDR3 is TGTGCCAGCAGTTTAAATGGGCTAGCGGGAAGCTACGAGCAGTACTTC. The full variable domain, rest sourced from reference TRBV28 and TRBJ2-7, is DVKVTQSSRYLVKRTGEKVFLECVQDMDHENMFWYRQDPGLGLRLIYFSYDVKMKEKGDIPEGYSVSREKKERFSLILESASTNQTSMYLCASSLNGLAGSYEQYFGPGTRLTVT.

The chain carries TRBV6-4 and TRBJ1-1; unclear D gene. The germline V gene encodes CDR1 MRHNA and CDR2 SNTAGT. The CDR3 covers 13 residues. V was pared by 2 bases and J by 0 bases, with 4 bases between. The CDR3 is CASSDSLNTEAFF. DNA of the CDR3: TGTGCCAGCAGTGACAGCTTGAACACTGAAGCTTTCTTT.

This clone was counted between two and nine times. The chain couples TRBV29-1 to TRBJ1-2; 8 positions match TRBD1. This CDR3 has 12 amino acids. The germline CDR1 and CDR2 sequences are SQVTM and ANQGSEA. Losses at the gene ends were 3 bases for V and 8 bases for J; bases not matched to a gene: 5. The CDR3 reads CSVDNRGTGYTF. In DNA form, the CDR3 reads TGCAGCGTTGATAACAGGGGGACAGGCTACACCTTC.

This clone has just a few counts. The chain is built from TRBV5-4 and TRBJ2-7; a possible D gene is TRBD2 (6 bases). Germline CDR1 is SGHNT and CDR2 is YYREEE (reference sequence). This CDR3 has 15 amino acids. Deletions cut 4 bases from V and 0 bases from J, with 14 bases between. The CDR3 loop is CASSPGTPSSYEQYF. The CDR3 nucleotides are TGTGCCAGCAGCCCCGGGACTCCTAGCTCCTACGAGCAGTACTTC.

This clone was seen a handful of times. Other DNA sequences within the sample encode an identical CDR3. The V and J genes are TRBV28 and TRBJ1-5; 7 bases align to TRBD1. The CDR3 runs to 12 residues. Germline V CDR1 and CDR2: MDHEN, SYDVKM. V trimming: 6 bases; J trimming: 7 bases; junction bases outside the gene matches: 3. Written as DNA, the CDR3 is TGTGCCAGCAGGACAGGGAGACAGCCCCAGCATTTT. Translation: CASRTGRQPQHF.

V usage is TRBV29-1 and J usage is TRBJ2-6; TRBD1 matches at 7 bases. Germline V gives CDR1 SQVTM, CDR2 ANQGSEA. The CDR3 length is 17 residues. With V trimmed by 4 bases and J by 0 bases, 9 bases remained unmatched. The CDR3 bases are TGCAGCGTTGGCTTGGGGACAGCTAGCTCTGGGGCCAACGTCCTGACTTTC. Protein sequence: CSVGLGTASSGANVLTF.

V and J are TRBV29-1 and TRBJ1-1; D uncertain. Germline values: CDR1 SQVTM, CDR2 ANQGSEA. This CDR3 has 15 residues. Trimming took off 2 bases at V and 1 base at J, with 14 bases between the two ends. CDR3 protein: CSVERRLEPNTEAFF. CDR3 sequence (DNA): TGCAGCGTTGAAAGGCGCCTGGAGCCGAACACTGAAGCTTTCTTT.

CDR3 sequence reads: CASSHGQKETQYF. CDR3 in DNA: TGCGCCAGCAGCCACGGACAGAAAGAGACCCAGTACTTC. The rearrangement joins TRBV4-3 to TRBJ2-5; TRBD1 is a possible D gene (6 bases). With 3 bases removed from V and 3 bases from J, the gap between germline ends came to 8 bases. Germline V gives CDR1 LGHNA, CDR2 YSLEER. The CDR3 consists of 13 residues.

This clone appeared a few times. The rearrangement joins TRBV2 to TRBJ2-1; 11 bases fit TRBD2. The CDR3 length is 19 residues. V lost 5 bases and J lost 5; bases outside the gene matches: 17. Germline V gene lookup returns CDR1 SNHLY and CDR2 FYNNEI. CDR3: CASSNTGLAVPRGDNEQFF. The CDR3 DNA follows: TGTGCCAGCAGTAATACGGGACTAGCGGTTCCCAGGGGGGACAATGAGCAGTTCTTC.

There are a few counts of this clone. The V gene is TRBV27, the J gene TRBJ2-4, with a weak D call TRBD1 (6 bases). CDR1 and CDR2 (germline): MNHEY, SMNVEV (reference sequence). The CDR3 spans 14 residues. V shed 3 bases and J shed 7 bases, with 13 bases lying between them. The DNA for the CDR3 is TGTGCCAGCAGTTTTGGGCAGGGGTCCAACATTCAGTACTTC. Encoded protein: CASSFGQGSNIQYF.